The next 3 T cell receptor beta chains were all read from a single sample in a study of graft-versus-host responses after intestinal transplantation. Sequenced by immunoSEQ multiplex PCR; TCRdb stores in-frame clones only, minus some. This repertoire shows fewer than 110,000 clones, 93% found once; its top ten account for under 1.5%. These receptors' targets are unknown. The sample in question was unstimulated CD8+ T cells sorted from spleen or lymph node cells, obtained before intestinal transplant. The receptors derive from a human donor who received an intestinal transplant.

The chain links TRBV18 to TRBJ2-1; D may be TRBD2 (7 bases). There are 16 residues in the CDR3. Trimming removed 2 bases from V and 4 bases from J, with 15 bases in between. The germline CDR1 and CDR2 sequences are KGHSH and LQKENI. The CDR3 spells CASSPEAGQFYNEQFF. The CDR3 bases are TGTGCCAGCTCACCAGAAGCGGGACAATTTTACAATGAGCAGTTCTTC. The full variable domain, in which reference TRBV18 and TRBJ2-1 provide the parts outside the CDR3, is NAGVMQNPRHLVRRRGQEARLRCSPMKGHSHVYWYRQLPEEGLKFMVYLQKENIIDESGMPKERFSAEFPKEGPSILRIQQVVRGDSAAYFCASSPEAGQFYNEQFFGPGTRLTVL.

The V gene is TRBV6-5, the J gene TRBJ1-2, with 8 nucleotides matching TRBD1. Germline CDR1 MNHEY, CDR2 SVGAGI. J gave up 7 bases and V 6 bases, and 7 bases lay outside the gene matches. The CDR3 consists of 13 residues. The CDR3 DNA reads TGTGCCAGCAGCAACCAGGGGGCCCCTGGCTACACCTTC. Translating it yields CASSNQGAPGYTF.

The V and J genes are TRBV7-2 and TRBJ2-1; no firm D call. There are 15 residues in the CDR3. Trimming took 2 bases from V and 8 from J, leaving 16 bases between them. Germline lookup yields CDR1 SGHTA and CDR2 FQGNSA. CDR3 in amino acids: CASSLPGPPRDEQFF. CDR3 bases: TGTGCCAGCAGCTTACCGGGTCCTCCAAGGGATGAGCAGTTCTTC.